This is a list of T cell receptor beta chains from one sample in a study of post-analysis software for immune sequencing data. Using its own MiXCR run on the PCR reads, TCRdb lists one record per CDR3 protein. The sample yields approximately 660,000 distinct CDR3 sequences, more than 50% seen once. Sequencing used blood. The source of these receptors is a girl aged 2 to 9 with multiple sclerosis. Each CDR3 is given with its conserved first and last residue. A D gene is named only where the DNA matches it firmly. Clone size is stated in some rows and not others, as once, few, many or a class when expanded.

V	D	J	size	DNA	CDR3
TRBV10-3	-	TRBJ2-1	-	TGTGCCATCAGTGGGCAGCTTTACAATGAGCAGTCCTTC	CAISGQLYNEQSF
TRBV6-2/TRBV6-3	-	TRBJ2-5	-	TGTGCCAGCAGTTACGGCAGGGATGGGACCCAGTACTTC	CASSYGRDGTQYF
TRBV5-5	-	TRBJ2-2	-	TGTGCCAGCAGCCCCCGACAGACCGGGGAGCTGTTTTTT	CASSPRQTGELFF
TRBV5-6	-	TRBJ2-1	-	TGTGCCAGCAGCTTCTACCTGGAGGGCAATGAGCAGTTCTTC	CASSFYLEGNEQFF
TRBV5-1	-	TRBJ2-7	-	TGCGCCAGCAGCCCGGGGCGCAGCCAGAGCTACTCCTACGAGCAGTACTTC	CASSPGRSQSYSYEQYF
TRBV3-1	-	TRBJ2-7	-	TGTACCAGCAACAACTACAGGGACGAGCAGTACTTC	CTSNNYRDEQYF
TRBV7-2	-	TRBJ2-3	-	TGTGCCAGCAGCTCCGTCGGGGGAGATACGCAGTATTTT	CASSSVGGDTQYF
TRBV7-2	-	TRBJ1-1	-	TGTGCCAGCAGTTCGCAAGGAAAAACTGAAGCTTTCTTT	CASSSQGKTEAFF
TRBV5-6	TRBD2	TRBJ2-3	-	TGTGCCAGCACCCTCGGAGCGGGGCTCACAGATACGCAGTATTTT	CASTLGAGLTDTQYF
TRBV6-6	TRBD1	TRBJ1-2	-	TGTGCCAGTTACAGGGGGGGCTATGGCTACACCTTC	CASYRGGYGYTF
TRBV20-1	-	TRBJ2-2	-	TGCAGTGTCAGTCGATTGGGGAACACCGGGGAGCTGTTTTTT	CSVSRLGNTGELFF
TRBV14	TRBD2	TRBJ2-1	-	TGTGCCAGCAGCCCGATAGCGGGGACCAACAATGAGCAGTTCTTC	CASSPIAGTNNEQFF
TRBV25-1	-	TRBJ2-5	once	TGTGCCAGCGGACTGAACAATGAGCAGTACTTC	CASGLNNEQYF
TRBV5-1	-	TRBJ2-3	-	TGCGCCAGCAGCTTGGGACCAGGGATTATGGATACGCAGTATTTT	CASSLGPGIMDTQYF
TRBV19	TRBD1	TRBJ2-3	-	TGTGCCAGTAGTCCACCGACAGGGACAGATACGCAGTATTTT	CASSPPTGTDTQYF
TRBV20-1	TRBD2	TRBJ2-7	-	TGCAGTGCCTCAGGTCGGGCGGGAGGCTCCTACGAGCAGTACTTC	CSASGRAGGSYEQYF
TRBV5-1	TRBD1	TRBJ2-5	-	TGCGCCAGCAGCGGGACAGGGGCAGGCGAGACCCAGTACTTC	CASSGTGAGETQYF
TRBV3-1	-	TRBJ1-2	-	TGTGCCAGCAGCCAACCGGACGGTCATGGCTACACCTTC	CASSQPDGHGYTF
TRBV20-1	-	TRBJ1-2	once	TGCAGTGCTAGAGATTTAACAGGGAGATCTGGGGGCTACACCTTC	CSARDLTGRSGGYTF
TRBV24-1	-	TRBJ1-5	-	TGTGCCACCAGTGCCAGGGGAAAATCGCAGCCCCAGCATTTT	CATSARGKSQPQHF